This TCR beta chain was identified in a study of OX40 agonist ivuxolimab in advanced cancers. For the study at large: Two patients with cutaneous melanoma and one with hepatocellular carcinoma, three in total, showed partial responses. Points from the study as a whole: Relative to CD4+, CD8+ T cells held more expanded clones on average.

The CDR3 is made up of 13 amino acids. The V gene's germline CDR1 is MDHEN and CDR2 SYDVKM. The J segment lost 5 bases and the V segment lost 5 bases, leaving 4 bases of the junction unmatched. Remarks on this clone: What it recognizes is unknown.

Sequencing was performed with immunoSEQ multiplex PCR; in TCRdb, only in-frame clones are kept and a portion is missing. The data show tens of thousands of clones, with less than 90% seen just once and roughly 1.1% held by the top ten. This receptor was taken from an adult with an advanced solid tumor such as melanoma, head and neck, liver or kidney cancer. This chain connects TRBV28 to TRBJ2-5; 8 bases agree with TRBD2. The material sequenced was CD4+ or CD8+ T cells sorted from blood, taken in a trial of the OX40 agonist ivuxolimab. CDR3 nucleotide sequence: TGTGCCAGCAGTACAGCGGGGGTGGAGACCCAGTACTTC. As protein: CASSTAGVETQYF. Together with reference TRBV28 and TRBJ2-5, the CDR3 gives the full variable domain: DVKVTQSSRYLVKRTGEKVFLECVQDMDHENMFWYRQDPGLGLRLIYFSYDVKMKEKGDIPEGYSVSREKKERFSLILESASTNQTSMYLCASSTAGVETQYFGPGTRLLVL.